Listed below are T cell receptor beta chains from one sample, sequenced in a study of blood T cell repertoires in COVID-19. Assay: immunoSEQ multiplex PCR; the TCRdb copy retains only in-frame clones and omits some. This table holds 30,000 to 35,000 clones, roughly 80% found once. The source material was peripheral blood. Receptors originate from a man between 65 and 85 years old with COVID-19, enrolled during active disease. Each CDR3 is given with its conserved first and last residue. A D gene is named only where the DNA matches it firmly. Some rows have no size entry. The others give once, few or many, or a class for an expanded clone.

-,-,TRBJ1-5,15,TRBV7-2,CASSLSSGEVQPQHF,TGTGCCAGCAGCTTATCATCGGGGGAGGTTCAGCCCCAGCATTTT
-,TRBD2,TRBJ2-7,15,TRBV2,CASRSGTSGFYEQYF,TGTGCCAGCAGGTCCGGGACTAGCGGGTTCTACGAGCAGTACTTC
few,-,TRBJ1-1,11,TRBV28,CASSFGTEAFF,TGTGCCAGCAGTTTCGGCACTGAAGCTTTCTTT
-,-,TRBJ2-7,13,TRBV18,CASSPAEFYEQYF,TGTGCCAGCTCACCGGCCGAATTCTACGAGCAGTACTTC
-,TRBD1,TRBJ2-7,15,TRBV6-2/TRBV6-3,CASSPQGQGTYEQYF,TGTGCCAGCAGCCCCCAGGGACAGGGTACCTACGAGCAGTACTTC
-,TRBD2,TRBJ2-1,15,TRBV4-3,CASAALGGGPLEQFF,TGCGCCAGCGCTGCGTTGGGGGGAGGGCCTCTTGAGCAGTTCTTC
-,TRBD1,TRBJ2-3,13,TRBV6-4,CASSPGQADTQYF,TGTGCCAGCAGCCCCGGACAGGCAGATACGCAGTATTTT
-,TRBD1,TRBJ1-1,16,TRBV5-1,CASSPNPGTGNTEAFF,TGCGCCAGCAGCCCAAACCCCGGGACAGGAAACACTGAAGCTTTCTTT
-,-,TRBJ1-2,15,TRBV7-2,CASSLQVALNYGYTF,TGTGCCAGCAGCTTACAGGTCGCCCTTAACTATGGCTACACCTTC
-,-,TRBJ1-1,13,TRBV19,CASSIQGNTEAFF,TGTGCCAGTAGTATTCAGGGTAACACTGAAGCTTTCTTT
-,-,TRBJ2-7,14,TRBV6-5,CASSFAQGAYEQYF,TGTGCCAGCAGTTTTGCACAGGGCGCCTACGAGCAGTACTTC
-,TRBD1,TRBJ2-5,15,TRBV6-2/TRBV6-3,CASSQITGTGETQYF,TGTGCCAGCAGCCAAATTACCGGGACAGGGGAGACCCAGTACTTC
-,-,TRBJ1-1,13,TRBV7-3,CASSLGANTEAFF,TGTGCCAGCAGCTTGGGAGCCAACACTGAAGCTTTCTTT
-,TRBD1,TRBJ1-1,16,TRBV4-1,CASSPAGGQGRIEAFF,TGCGCCAGCAGCCCTGCTGGAGGACAGGGGAGGATTGAAGCTTTCTTT
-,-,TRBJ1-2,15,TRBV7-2,CASSLPVGAHYGYTF,TGTGCCAGCAGCTTACCTGTAGGGGCTCACTATGGCTACACCTTC
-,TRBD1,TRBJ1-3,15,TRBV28,CASGGQLSSGNTIYF,TGTGCCAGCGGGGGACAGCTATCCTCTGGAAACACCATATATTTT
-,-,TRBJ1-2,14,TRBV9,CASGGYRVNYGYTF,TGTGCCAGCGGGGGATACAGGGTAAACTATGGCTACACCTTC
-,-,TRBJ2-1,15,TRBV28,CASSFLTQRYNEQFF,TGTGCCAGCAGTTTCCTAACACAGCGGTACAATGAGCAGTTCTTC
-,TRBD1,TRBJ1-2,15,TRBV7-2,CASSASGGADFGYTF,TGTGCCAGCAGCGCCTCAGGGGGCGCGGACTTCGGCTACACCTTC
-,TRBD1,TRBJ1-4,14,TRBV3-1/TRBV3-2,CASSYGTGNEKLFF,TGTGCCAGCAGCTACGGGACAGGGAATGAAAAACTGTTTTTT
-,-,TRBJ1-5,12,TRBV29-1,CSVAGRNQPQHF,TGCAGCGTCGCGGGGCGTAATCAGCCCCAGCATTTT
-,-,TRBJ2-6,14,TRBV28,CASSLIGGANVLTF,TGTGCCAGCAGTCTCATTGGCGGGGCCAACGTCCTGACTTTC
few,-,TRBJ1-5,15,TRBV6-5,CASSYSGGIGQPQHF,TGTGCCAGCAGTTACTCAGGAGGGATTGGTCAGCCCCAGCATTTT
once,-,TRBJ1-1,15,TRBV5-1,CASSLETGGSTEAFF,TGCGCCAGCAGCTTGGAAACGGGGGGAAGCACTGAAGCTTTCTTT
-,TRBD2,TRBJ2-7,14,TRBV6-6,CASSYRREANEQYF,TGTGCCAGCAGTTACCGGCGGGAGGCGAACGAGCAGTACTTC
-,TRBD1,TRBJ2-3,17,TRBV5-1,CASSLDGTGLTSGTQYF,TGCGCCAGCAGCTTGGATGGGACAGGGCTGACCTCAGGGACGCAGTATTTT
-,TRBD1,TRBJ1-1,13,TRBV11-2,CASSLGQGQGAFF,TGTGCCAGCAGCTTAGGACAGGGTCAGGGAGCTTTCTTT
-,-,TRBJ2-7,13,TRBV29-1,CSVEEPSSYEQYF,TGCAGCGTTGAAGAACCTAGCTCCTACGAGCAGTACTTC
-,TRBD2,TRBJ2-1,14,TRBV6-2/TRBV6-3,CASSDPGGDNEQFF,TGTGCCAGCAGTGACCCGGGAGGCGACAATGAGCAGTTCTTC
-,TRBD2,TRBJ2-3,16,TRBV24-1,CATSDFPSGRADTQYF,TGTGCCACCAGTGATTTTCCCAGCGGGAGGGCAGATACGCAGTATTTT
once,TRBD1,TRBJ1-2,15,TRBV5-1,CASSPFGQGNYGYTF,TGCGCCAGCAGCCCTTTTGGACAGGGAAACTATGGCTACACCTTC
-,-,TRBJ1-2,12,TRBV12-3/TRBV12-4,CASSYGNYGYTF,TGTGCCAGCAGTTACGGGAACTATGGCTACACCTTC
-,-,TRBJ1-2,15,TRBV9,CASSPHVGAGYGYTF,TGTGCCAGCAGCCCCCACGTGGGGGCAGGGTATGGCTACACCTTC
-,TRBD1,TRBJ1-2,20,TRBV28,CASSPGQGKGAYETNYGYTF,TGTGCCAGCAGCCCGGGACAGGGAAAGGGGGCTTACGAGACTAACTATGGCTACACCTTC
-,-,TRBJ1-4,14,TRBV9,CASSWGTTNEKLFF,TGTGCCAGCAGCTGGGGCACAACTAATGAAAAACTGTTTTTT
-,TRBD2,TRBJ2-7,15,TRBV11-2,CASSPLTSGGDEQYF,TGTGCCAGCAGCCCCTTGACTAGCGGGGGGGACGAGCAGTACTTC
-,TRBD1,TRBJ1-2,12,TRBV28,CASTADRVGYTF,TGTGCCAGCACCGCGGACAGGGTTGGCTACACCTTC
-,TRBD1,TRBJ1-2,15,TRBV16,CASSQYLQGARGYTF,TGTGCCAGCAGCCAATATTTACAGGGGGCGCGAGGCTACACCTTC
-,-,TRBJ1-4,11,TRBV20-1,CRAIVNEKLFF,TGCAGGGCCATCGTAAATGAAAAACTGTTTTTT
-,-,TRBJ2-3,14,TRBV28,CASSLARATDTQYF,TGTGCCAGCAGTTTAGCCAGGGCCACAGATACGCAGTATTTT
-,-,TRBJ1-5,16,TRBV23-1,CASSQSSRGGNQPQHF,TGCGCCAGCAGTCAGTCTTCTCGGGGGGGGAATCAGCCCCAGCATTTT
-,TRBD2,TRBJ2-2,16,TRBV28,CASSLSGGRAPGELFF,TGTGCCAGCAGTTTATCGGGCGGGAGGGCTCCCGGGGAGCTGTTTTTT
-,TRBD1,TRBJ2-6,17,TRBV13,CAPGTGHFLVGANVLTF,TGTGCGCCGGGGACAGGGCATTTTCTAGTTGGGGCCAACGTCCTGACTTTC
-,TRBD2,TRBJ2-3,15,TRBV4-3,CATSGLAGEGDTQYF,TGCGCCACATCGGGACTAGCGGGAGAGGGGGATACGCAGTATTTT
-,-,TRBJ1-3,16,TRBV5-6,CASSPTTAISGNTIYF,TGTGCCAGCAGCCCTACGACAGCGATCTCTGGAAACACCATATATTTT
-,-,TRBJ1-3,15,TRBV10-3,CAIAQTDYSGNTIYF,TGTGCCATTGCCCAGACAGATTACTCTGGAAACACCATATATTTT
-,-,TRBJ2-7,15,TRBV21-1,CASSKGDRTYYEQYF,TGTGCCAGCAGCAAGGGGGACAGGACGTACTACGAGCAGTACTTC
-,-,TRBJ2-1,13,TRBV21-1,CASSKTGVNEQFF,TGTGCCAGCAGCAAGACGGGGGTAAATGAGCAGTTCTTC
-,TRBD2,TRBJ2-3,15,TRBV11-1,CASSLGLAVTDTQYF,TGTGCCAGCAGCTTGGGACTAGCGGTCACAGATACGCAGTATTTT
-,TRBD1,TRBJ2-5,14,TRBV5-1,CASSDRDREETQYF,TGCGCCAGCAGCGACCGAGACAGGGAAGAGACCCAGTACTTC
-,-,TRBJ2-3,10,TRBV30,CACTLDTQYF,TGTGCCTGTACTCTCGATACGCAGTATTTT
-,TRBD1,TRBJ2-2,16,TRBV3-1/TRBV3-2,CASSQVTGGYTGELFF,TGTGCCAGCAGCCAAGTAACAGGGGGCTATACCGGGGAGCTGTTTTTT